This note documents a single T cell receptor (beta chain) sequence. Its matching antigen is unknown. Measured with immunoSEQ multiplex PCR; TCRdb has only the in-frame clones, and not every one. The sample contains around 84,000 clones, around 90% of which appear only once. V dropped 5 bases and J dropped 5 bases, with 22 bases sitting between them. This CDR3 contains 16 residues. Germline V gene data show CDR1 as SGHAT and CDR2 as FQNNGV. These data belong to a study of T cell responses to AZD1222 COVID-19 vaccine. General study findings and limits: Donor demographics were predominantly white British with a female majority; clonal diversity may be underestimated. Spike-specific TCR depth and breadth grew after two AZD1222 doses.

The chain is built from TRBV11-2 and TRBJ2-7, with D perhaps TRBD1 or TRBD2 (5 bases each). This TCR was sampled from an adult in good health. The sample consisted of peripheral blood, taken on day 0 of AZD1222 vaccination. The CDR3 region is CASSRRSTVGVHEQYF. CDR3 nucleotides: TGTGCCAGCAGCCGGCGCTCCACGGTGGGGGTACACGAGCAGTACTTC. Supplemented by reference TRBV11-2 and TRBJ2-7, the full variable domain reads EAGVAQSPRYKIIEKRQSVAFWCNPISGHATLYWYQQILGQGPKLLIQFQNNGVVDDSQLPKDRFSAERLKGVDSTLKIQPAKLEDSAVYLCASSRRSTVGVHEQYFGPGTRLTVT.